Below, 4 T cell receptor beta chains from the same sample are listed, as sequenced in a study of cytomegalovirus exposure and HLA in healthy donors. PCR used 60 Vbeta primers and 13 Jbeta primers. Only in-frame clones appear in the TCRdb table, and some are missing; sequencing was by immunoSEQ multiplex PCR. The sample contains roughly 160,000 clones, about 72% of which appear only once. Sequencing was done on a sample of PBMCs. The receptors derive from a man between 50 and 59 years old in good health and CMV-seropositive.

This clone has more than one count but fewer than ten. The V call is TRBV7-6, the J call TRBJ2-6, with 8 bases fitting TRBD1. V was clipped by 4 bases and J by 2 bases; unmatched bases: 1. The length of the CDR3 is 15 residues. Looked up from germline, CDR1 is SGHVS and CDR2 is FNYEAQ. The CDR3 sequence: CASSSQGAGANVLTF. In DNA, the CDR3 is TGTGCCAGCAGCTCACAGGGGGCTGGGGCCAACGTCCTGACTTTC. The full variable domain, completed using reference TRBV7-6 and TRBJ2-6, is GAGVSQSPRYKVTKRGQDVALRCDPISGHVSLYWYRQALGQGPEFLTYFNYEAQQDKSGLPNDRFSAERPEGSISTLTIQRTEQRDSAMYRCASSSQGAGANVLTFGAGSRLTVL.

The chain combines TRBV5-1 with TRBJ2-1; 8 bases are a match to TRBD2. This CDR3 spans 17 amino acids. V was clipped by 0 bases and J by 6 bases; unmatched bases: 11. Germline loops: CDR1 SGHRS, CDR2 YFSETQ. CDR3 bases: TGCGCCAGCAGCTTGGCCGGGAGGGGGGCATCGGGCAATGAGCAGTTCTTC. It specifies CASSLAGRGASGNEQFF.

The CDR3 DNA reads as TGTGCCAGCAGCTCTAGCGGGGGGGGCACAGATACGCAGTATTTT. Its protein product is CASSSSGGGTDTQYF. This chain links TRBV7-3 with TRBJ2-3; 12 bases agree with TRBD2. V lost 4 bases to trimming and J lost 1 base; unmatched junction nucleotides: 0. Per the germline V gene, CDR1 is SGHTA and CDR2 is FQGTGA. CDR3 length: 15 amino acids.

As DNA, the CDR3 is TGTGCCAGCAGGGCCGACAGGGAGCCCCAGCATTTT. It encodes CASRADREPQHF. The chain uses TRBV2 and TRBJ1-5, with TRBD1 matching 7 bases. Germline V CDR1 and CDR2: SNHLY, FYNNEI. This CDR3 spans 12 amino acids. The ends lost 6 bases at V and 8 bases at J; junction bases unmatched: 4.